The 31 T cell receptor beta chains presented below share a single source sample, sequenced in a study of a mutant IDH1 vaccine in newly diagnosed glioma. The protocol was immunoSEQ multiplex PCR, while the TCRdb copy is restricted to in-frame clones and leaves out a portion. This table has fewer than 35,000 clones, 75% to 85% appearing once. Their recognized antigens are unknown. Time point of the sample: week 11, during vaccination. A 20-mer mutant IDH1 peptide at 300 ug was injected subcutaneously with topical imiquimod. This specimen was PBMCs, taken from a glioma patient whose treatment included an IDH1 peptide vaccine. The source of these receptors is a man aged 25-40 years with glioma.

The CDR3 here is CASSVGGRGYGYTF. The DNA for the CDR3 is TGTGCCAGCAGCGTAGGAGGTCGGGGCTATGGCTACACCTTC. The V call is TRBV9, the J call TRBJ1-2; D not resolved. The CDR3 runs to 14 residues. V lost 0 bases, J lost 4 bases, and 10 bases lay in between. CDR1 and CDR2 (germline): SGDLS, YYNGEE.

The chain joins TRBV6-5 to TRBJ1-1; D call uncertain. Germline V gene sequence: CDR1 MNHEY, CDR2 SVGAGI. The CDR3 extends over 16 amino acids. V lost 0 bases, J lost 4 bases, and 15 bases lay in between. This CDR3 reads CASSYSGLGGRTEAFF. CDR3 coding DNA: TGTGCCAGCAGTTACTCCGGGTTAGGAGGACGCACTGAAGCTTTCTTT.

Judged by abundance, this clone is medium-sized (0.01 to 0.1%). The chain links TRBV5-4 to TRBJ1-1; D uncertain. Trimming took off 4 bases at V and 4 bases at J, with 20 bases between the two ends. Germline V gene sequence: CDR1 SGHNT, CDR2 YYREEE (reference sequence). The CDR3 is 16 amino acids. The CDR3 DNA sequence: TGTGCCAGCAGCGCGGGGTCCGGTGGCCCGTTCACTGAAGCTTTCTTT. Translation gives CASSAGSGGPFTEAFF.

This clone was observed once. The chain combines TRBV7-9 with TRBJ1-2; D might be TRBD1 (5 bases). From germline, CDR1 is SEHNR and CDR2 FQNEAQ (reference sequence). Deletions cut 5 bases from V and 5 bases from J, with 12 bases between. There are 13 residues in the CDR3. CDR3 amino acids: CASSRGEGYGYTF. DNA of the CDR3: TGTGCCAGCAGCCGAGGGGAAGGGTATGGCTACACCTTC.

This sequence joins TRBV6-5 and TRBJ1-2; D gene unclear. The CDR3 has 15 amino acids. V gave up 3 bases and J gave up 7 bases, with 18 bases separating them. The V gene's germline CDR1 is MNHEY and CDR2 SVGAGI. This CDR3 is CASSYARASEGGYTF. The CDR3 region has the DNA TGTGCCAGCAGTTATGCAAGGGCCTCGGAAGGTGGCTACACCTTC.

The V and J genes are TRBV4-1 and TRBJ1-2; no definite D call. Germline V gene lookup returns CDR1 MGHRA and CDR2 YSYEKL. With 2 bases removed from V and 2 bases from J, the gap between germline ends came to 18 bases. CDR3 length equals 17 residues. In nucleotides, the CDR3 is TGCGCCAGCAGCCAAAGAACCGGCCTAGAGCTCAACTATGGCTACACCTTC. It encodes CASSQRTGLELNYGYTF.

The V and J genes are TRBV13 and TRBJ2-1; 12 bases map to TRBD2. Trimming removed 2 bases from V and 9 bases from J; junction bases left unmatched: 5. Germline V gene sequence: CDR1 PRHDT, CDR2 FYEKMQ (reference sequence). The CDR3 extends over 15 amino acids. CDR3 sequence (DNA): TGTGCCAGCAGCTTATCTCTAGCGGGGGGGTTTGAGCAGTTCTTC. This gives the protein CASSLSLAGGFEQFF. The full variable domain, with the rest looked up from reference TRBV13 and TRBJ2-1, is AAGVIQSPRHLIKEKRETATLKCYPIPRHDTVYWYQQGPGQDPQFLISFYEKMQSDKGSIPDRFSAQQFSDYHSELNMSSLELGDSALYFCASSLSLAGGFEQFFGPGTRLTVL.

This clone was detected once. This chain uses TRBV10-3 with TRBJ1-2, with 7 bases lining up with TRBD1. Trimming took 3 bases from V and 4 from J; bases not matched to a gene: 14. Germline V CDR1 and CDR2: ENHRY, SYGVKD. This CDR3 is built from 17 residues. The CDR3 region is CAISERTGLGHSYGYTF. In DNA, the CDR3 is TGTGCCATCAGTGAACGGACAGGCCTGGGGCATAGCTATGGCTACACCTTC.

The CDR3 bases are TGTGCCAGCAGCTTCGGAAGAGAGGCTGAAGCTTTCTTT. It translates to CASSFGREAEAFF. The chain employs TRBV7-9 and TRBJ1-1; no firm D call. Germline V lookup: CDR1 SEHNR, CDR2 FQNEAQ (reference sequence). The CDR3 runs to 13 residues. Trimming took off 3 bases at V and 6 bases at J, with 11 bases between the two ends.

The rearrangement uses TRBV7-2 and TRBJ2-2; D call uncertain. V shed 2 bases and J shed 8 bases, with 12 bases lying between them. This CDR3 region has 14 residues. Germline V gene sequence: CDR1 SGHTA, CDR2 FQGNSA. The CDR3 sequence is CASSLSVAAGELFF. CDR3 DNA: TGTGCCAGCAGCTTAAGCGTGGCAGCGGGGGAGCTGTTTTTT.

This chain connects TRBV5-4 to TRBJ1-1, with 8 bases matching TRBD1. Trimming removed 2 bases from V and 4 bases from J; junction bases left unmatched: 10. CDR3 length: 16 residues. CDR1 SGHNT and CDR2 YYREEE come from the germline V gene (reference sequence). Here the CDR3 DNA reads TGTGCCAGCAGCTTCCCCGGTGGCAGGGGGCGCACTGAAGCTTTCTTT. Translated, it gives CASSFPGGRGRTEAFF.

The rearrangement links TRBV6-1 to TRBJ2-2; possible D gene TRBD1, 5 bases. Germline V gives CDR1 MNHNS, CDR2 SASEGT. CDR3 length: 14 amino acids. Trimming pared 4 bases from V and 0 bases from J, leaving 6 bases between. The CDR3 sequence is CASSGRANTGELFF. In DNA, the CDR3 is TGTGCCAGCAGTGGCAGGGCGAACACCGGGGAGCTGTTTTTT.

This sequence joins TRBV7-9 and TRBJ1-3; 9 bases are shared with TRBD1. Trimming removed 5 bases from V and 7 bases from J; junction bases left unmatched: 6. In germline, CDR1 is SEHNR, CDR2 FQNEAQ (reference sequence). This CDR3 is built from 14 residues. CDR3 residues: CASSRDRVANTIYF. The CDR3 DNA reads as TGTGCCAGCAGCAGGGACAGGGTGGCGAACACCATATATTTT.

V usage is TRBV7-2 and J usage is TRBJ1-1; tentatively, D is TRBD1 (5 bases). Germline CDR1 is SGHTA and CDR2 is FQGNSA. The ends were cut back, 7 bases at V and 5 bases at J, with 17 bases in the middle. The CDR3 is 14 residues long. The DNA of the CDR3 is TGTGCCAGCATCATGGCCGGGGGTAGTACTGAAGCTTTCTTT. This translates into CASIMAGGSTEAFF.

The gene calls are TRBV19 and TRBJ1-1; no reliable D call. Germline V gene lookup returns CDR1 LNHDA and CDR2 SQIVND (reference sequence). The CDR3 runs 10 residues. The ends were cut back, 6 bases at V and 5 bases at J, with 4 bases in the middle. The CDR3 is CASRETEAFF. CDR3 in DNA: TGTGCCAGTAGGGAGACTGAAGCTTTCTTT.

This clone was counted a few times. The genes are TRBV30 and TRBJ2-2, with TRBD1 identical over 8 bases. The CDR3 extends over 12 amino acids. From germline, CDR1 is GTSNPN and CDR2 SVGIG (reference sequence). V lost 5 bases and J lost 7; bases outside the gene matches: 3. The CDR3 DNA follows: TGTGCCTGGGACAGGGGTGGCGGGGAGCTGTTTTTT. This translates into CAWDRGGGELFF. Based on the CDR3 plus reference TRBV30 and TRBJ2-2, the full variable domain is SQTIHQWPATLVQPVGSPLSLECTVEGTSNPNLYWYRQAAGRGLQLLFYSVGIGQISSEVPQNLSASRPQDRQFILSSKKLLLSDSGFYLCAWDRGGGELFFGEGSRLTVL.

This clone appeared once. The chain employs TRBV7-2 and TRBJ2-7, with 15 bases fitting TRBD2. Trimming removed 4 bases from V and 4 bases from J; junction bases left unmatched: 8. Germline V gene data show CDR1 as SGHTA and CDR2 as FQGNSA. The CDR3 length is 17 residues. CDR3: CASSSRTSGGASYEQYF. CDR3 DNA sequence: TGTGCCAGCAGCTCCCGGACTAGCGGGGGGGCCTCGTACGAGCAGTACTTC.

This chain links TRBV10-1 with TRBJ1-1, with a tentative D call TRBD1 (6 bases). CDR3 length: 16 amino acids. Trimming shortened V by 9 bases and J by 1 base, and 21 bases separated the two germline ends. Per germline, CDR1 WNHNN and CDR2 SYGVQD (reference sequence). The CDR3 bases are TGCGCCAGGACCTTTACAGGGTACTCCCCGAACACTGAAGCTTTCTTT. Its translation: CARTFTGYSPNTEAFF.

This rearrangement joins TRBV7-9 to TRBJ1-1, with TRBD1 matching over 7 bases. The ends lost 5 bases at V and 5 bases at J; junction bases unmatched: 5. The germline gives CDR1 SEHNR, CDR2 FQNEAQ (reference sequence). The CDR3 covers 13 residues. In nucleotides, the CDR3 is TGTGCCAGCAGCGAGGACAGGAGAACTGAAGCTTTCTTT. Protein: CASSEDRRTEAFF.

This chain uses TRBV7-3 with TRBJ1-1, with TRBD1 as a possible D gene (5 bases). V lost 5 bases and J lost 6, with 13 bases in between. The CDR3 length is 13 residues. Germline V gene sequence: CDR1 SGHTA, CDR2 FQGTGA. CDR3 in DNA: TGTGCCAGCAGCCCCGGCTCGGGGGCTGAAGCTTTCTTT. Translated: CASSPGSGAEAFF.

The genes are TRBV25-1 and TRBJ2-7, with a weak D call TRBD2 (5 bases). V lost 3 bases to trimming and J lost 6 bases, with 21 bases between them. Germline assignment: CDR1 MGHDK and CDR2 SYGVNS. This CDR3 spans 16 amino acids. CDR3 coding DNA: TGTGCCAGCAGTGATGAGGGTCCATCCGGACCAGGCGAGCAGTACTTC. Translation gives CASSDEGPSGPGEQYF.

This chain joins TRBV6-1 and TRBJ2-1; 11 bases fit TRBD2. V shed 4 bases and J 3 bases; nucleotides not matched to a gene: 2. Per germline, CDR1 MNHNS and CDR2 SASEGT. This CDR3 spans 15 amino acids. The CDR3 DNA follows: TGTGCCAGCAGTGCTCTAGCGGGAGGCTACAATGAGCAGTTCTTC. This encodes CASSALAGGYNEQFF.

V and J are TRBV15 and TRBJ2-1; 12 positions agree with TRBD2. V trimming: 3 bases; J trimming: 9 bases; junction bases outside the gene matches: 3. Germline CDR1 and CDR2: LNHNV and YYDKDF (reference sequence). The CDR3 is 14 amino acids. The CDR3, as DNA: TGTGCCACCAGCAGGACTAGCGGGAGTAGTGAGCAGTTCTTC. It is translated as CATSRTSGSSEQFF.

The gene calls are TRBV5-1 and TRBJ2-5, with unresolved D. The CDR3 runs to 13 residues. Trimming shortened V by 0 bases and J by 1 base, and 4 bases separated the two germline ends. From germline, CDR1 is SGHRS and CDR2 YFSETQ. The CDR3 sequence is CASSLGSQETQYF. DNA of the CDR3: TGCGCCAGCAGCTTGGGAAGCCAAGAGACCCAGTACTTC.

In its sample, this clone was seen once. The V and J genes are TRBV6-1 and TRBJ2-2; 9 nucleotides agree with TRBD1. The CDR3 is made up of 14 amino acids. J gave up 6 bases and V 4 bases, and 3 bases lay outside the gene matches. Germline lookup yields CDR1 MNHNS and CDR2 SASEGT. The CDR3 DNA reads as TGTGCCAGCAGTGTAGACAGGGGGGCCGGGGAGCTGTTTTTT. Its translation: CASSVDRGAGELFF.

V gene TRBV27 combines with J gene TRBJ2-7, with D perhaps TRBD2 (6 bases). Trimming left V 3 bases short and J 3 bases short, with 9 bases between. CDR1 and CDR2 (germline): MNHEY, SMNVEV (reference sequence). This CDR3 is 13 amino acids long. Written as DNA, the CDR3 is TGTGCCAGCAGTTTGGCCGGGAGCTACGAGCAGTACTTC. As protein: CASSLAGSYEQYF.

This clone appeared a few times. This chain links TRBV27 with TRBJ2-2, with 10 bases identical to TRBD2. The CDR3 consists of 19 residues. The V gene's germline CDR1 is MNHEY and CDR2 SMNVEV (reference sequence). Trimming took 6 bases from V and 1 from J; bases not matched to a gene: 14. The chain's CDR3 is CASSPGLASWNENTGELFF. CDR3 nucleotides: TGTGCCAGCAGCCCGGGACTAGCGTCGTGGAATGAGAACACCGGGGAGCTGTTTTTT.

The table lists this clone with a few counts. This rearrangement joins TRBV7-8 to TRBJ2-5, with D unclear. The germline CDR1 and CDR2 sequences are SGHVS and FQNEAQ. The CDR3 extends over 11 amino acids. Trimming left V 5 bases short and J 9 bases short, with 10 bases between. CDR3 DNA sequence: TGTGCCAGCAGCCTATGGGCGGCCCAGTACTTC. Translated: CASSLWAAQYF.

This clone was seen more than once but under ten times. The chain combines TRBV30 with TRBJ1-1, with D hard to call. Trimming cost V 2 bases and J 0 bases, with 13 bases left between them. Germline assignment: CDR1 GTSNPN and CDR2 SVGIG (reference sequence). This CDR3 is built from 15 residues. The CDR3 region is CAWSNFLAMNTEAFF. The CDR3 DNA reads TGTGCCTGGAGTAACTTTCTGGCCATGAACACTGAAGCTTTCTTT.

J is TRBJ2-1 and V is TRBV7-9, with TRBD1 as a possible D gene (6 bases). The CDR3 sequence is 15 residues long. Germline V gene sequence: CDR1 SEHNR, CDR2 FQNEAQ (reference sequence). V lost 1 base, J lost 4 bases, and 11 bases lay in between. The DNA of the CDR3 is TGTGCCAGCAGCTTAGGACAGGCACTATACAATGAGCAGTTCTTC. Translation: CASSLGQALYNEQFF.

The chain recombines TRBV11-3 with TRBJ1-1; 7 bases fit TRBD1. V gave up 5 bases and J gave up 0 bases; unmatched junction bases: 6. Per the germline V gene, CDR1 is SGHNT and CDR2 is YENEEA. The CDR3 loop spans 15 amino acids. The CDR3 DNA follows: TGTGCCAGCAGCCGGAGGGGGCAGCTGAACACTGAAGCTTTCTTT. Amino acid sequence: CASSRRGQLNTEAFF.